This TCR beta chain was recovered during a study of shared clonotypes between healthy human individuals (dated by TCRdb to about 2020). The study in broad terms: The cohort included three men and a couple of women between 18 and 49 years of age. For each donor, three plates each were used for CD4 naive and CD4 memory, two plates were used for CD8 naive, and one plate was used for CD8 memory. The study deeply sequenced blood TCR repertoires of five healthy adults to estimate repertoire size and the extent of clonotype sharing between individuals. To increase sequencing depth and limit assay-specific biases, TCR repertoire library preparation and sequencing were carried out by different laboratories using diverse techniques. Per donor, leukapheresis produced somewhere between about 0.8 and 9 billion PBMCs. What the authors observed across the whole study: Sampling was restricted to blood, and TCR repertoires in tissues likely differ from the TCR repertoires found in blood. Pairwise subsampling indicated that sequencing depth was expected to affect the degree of clonotype sharing among donors. The genetic and exposure-history diversity represented was limited by the small number of donors. Across several donors, around 5.4% of naive CD4, around 3.5% of naive CD8, under 2.5% of memory CD4, and around 0.4% of memory CD8 clonotypes were shared. Naive subsets generally had larger estimated clonotype richness than memory subsets did. Compared with non-shared clonotypes, clonotypes shared by all four sorted-subset donors had higher generation probabilities. Even with the large sequencing depth, rarefaction of the sorted-subset datasets indicated that sequencing was incomplete.

The sample holds one count of this clone. No antigen is known for it. No base quality values were provided; no much bigger clone lies one nucleotide off. The donors were healthy, HIV-negative adults who had no recently reported acute infections or vaccinations. Every donor was a Caucasian adult living in Nashville, Tennessee, USA. CD4+ T cells were enriched by magnetic negative selection, after which naive cells were positively selected on CD45RA and the negative fraction was taken as the memory subset. Blood was obtained by leukapheresis, after which PBMCs were separated by Ficoll-Histopaque density gradient centrifugation and cryopreserved in liquid nitrogen vapor phase. Analytical flow cytometry was used to check the purity and quantity of every magnetically sorted T cell population. Genomic DNA was isolated from every sorted fraction and measured by UV absorbance on a Nanodrop 2000c. TCR CDR3 regions were amplified from genomic DNA by multiplex PCR using the deep immunoSEQ assay. Extracted genomic DNA from each cell subset was distributed evenly across all wells of several immunoSEQ 96-well plates, and each plate was treated as a replicate. For sorted subsets, each replicate PCR was loaded with 200 ng genomic DNA, equivalent to 25,000 to 35,000 T cell genomes. The purified libraries were quantified using a Qubit 3.0 fluorometer, sized with a Bioanalyzer 2100, and then quantified again using the KAPA Library Quantification kit. Each immunoSEQ 96-well plate was sequenced on its own single-read 150-cycle Illumina NextSeq 550 flow cell. The authors' pipeline ran thus. Because the immunoSEQ output included only junctional sequences and no quality scores, the filtering could not be the same as the filtering used for full-length reads. To assign V/J genes and CDR3, sequences were annotated against IMGT germline references using PyIR, a Python wrapper for IgBLAST v1.9. Reads were removed for weak V/J assignments (E-value above 1e-6), missing CDR3, stop codons, out-of-frame junctions, or ambiguous translated residues. V3J clonotypes were defined by identical inferred V gene, J gene, and CDR3 amino acid sequence. Percentage overlap between repertoires was calculated by dividing the number of shared unique clonotypes by the size of the smaller repertoire. Repertoire richness was assessed with RTK rarefaction, the Chao1 estimator, and Recon v2.1 estimates of unobserved clonotypes. Generation probabilities for all TCRbeta clonotypes obtained by the gDNA method from several donors were computed using OLGA. This immuneACCESS table, as held by TCRdb, lists in-frame sequences with V and J called but not all clones. Of the missing ones, under half trace to an unresolved V gene in checked studies; the others have no known cause. V and J calls and clone size are given by that table; D and trimming were obtained from the DNA. In this sample the table shows 2 million or so clones, 85% to 95% of which occur a single time. The ten largest clonotypes hold approximately 0.13% of the sample.

The CDR3 covers 14 residues, taking in both the cysteine and the phenylalanine. Just the 42-base CDR3 DNA is kept, in frame starting at base 1. V is pruned by 7 bases and J by 3 bases, leaving 7 bases of the junction without a gene match. CDR1 and CDR2 are drawn from the germline V gene (reference sequence): MNHNY, SVGAGI. The sample taken for sequencing was naive CD4+ T cells sorted from blood. The cell subset or site label, read with the paper, signifies: CD45RA+ positively selected. This receptor was taken from a man aged 18 to 35 in good health. The chain joins TRBV6-6 to TRBJ2-7, with 9 bases in between that match TRBD1. The DNA sequence is TGTGCCAGCAATCTCGGGACAGGGATCTACGAGCAGTACTTC. Translation gives CASNLGTGIYEQYF.